This T cell receptor beta chain was retrieved from a study of PD-L1 blockade in urothelial cancer. The time point here: peripheral blood 6 weeks after treatment start. Libraries were prepared by immunoSEQ multiplex PCR; TCRdb keeps only in-frame clonotypes and omits some of them. The table records roughly 110,000 clones, 80% to 95% of them present only once. The V gene end was trimmed by 0 bases and the J gene end by 9 bases; junction bases not matched to a gene: 8. Germline V gene lookup returns CDR1 SGDLS and CDR2 YYNGEE. The CDR3 totals 16 residues. This chain uses TRBV9 with TRBJ2-1; 11 bases agree with TRBD2. This receptor was obtained from a man between 60 and 70 years old with urothelial cancer. The material sequenced was PBMCs, taken around atezolizumab (anti-PD-L1) treatment. CDR3 residues: CASSVEPSGGLIEQFF. CDR3 nucleotides: TGTGCCAGCAGCGTAGAACCTAGCGGGGGGTTGATTGAGCAGTTCTTC.